This T cell receptor beta chain is from a study of cytomegalovirus exposure and HLA in healthy donors. 60 Vbeta and 13 Jbeta primers were used in PCR. The data were produced by immunoSEQ multiplex PCR, yet TCRdb's version contains in-frame clones alone and is incomplete. The sample carries under 200,000 clones, 80% to 85% recorded once. The clonotype was recovered from a girl aged 2-10 years in good health and CMV-seropositive. The sequenced sample was PBMCs.

The CDR3 bases are TGTGCCATCAGAGACGGGGAATTCACAGATACGCAGTATTTT. It is translated as CAIRDGEFTDTQYF. The chain carries TRBV10-3 and TRBJ2-3; tentative D call: TRBD2 (5 bases). The CDR3 contains 14 residues. Germline lookup yields CDR1 ENHRY and CDR2 SYGVKD. Trimming removed 6 bases at V and 2 bases at J, with 12 bases between.